This entry lists 18 T cell receptor beta chains sequenced from one sample in a study of OX40 agonist ivuxolimab in advanced cancers. Assay used: immunoSEQ multiplex PCR; TCRdb lists only in-frame clones, some missing. The repertoire holds around 31,000 clones, around nine tenths seen once, with around 4.8% in the top ten. The input for sequencing was CD4+ or CD8+ T cells sorted from blood, taken in a trial of the OX40 agonist ivuxolimab. The receptors originated from an adult with an advanced solid tumor such as melanoma, head and neck, liver or kidney cancer.

This clone came up once. The rearrangement uses TRBV9 and TRBJ2-7; D possibly corresponds to TRBD2 (6 bases). Germline-derived CDR1 and CDR2 are SGDLS and YYNGEE. V gave up 0 bases and J gave up 2 bases, with 9 bases separating them. The CDR3 is made up of 14 amino acids. The CDR3 nucleotides are TGTGCCAGCAGCGTAGGGGGGAGGCCCTACGAGCAGTACTTC. Protein product: CASSVGGRPYEQYF.

The gene calls are TRBV28 and TRBJ2-7, with 8 positions matching TRBD1. CDR3 length equals 15 residues. The V segment lost 6 bases and the J segment 2 bases; nucleotides outside the gene matches: 9. The germline gives CDR1 MDHEN, CDR2 SYDVKM. DNA of the CDR3: TGTGCCAGCAGCCAGGGACAGGAGGTAGCCTACGAGCAGTACTTC. It yields the protein CASSQGQEVAYEQYF. The variable domain in full, completed from reference TRBV28 and TRBJ2-7, reads DVKVTQSSRYLVKRTGEKVFLECVQDMDHENMFWYRQDPGLGLRLIYFSYDVKMKEKGDIPEGYSVSREKKERFSLILESASTNQTSMYLCASSQGQEVAYEQYFGPGTRLTVT.

The genes are TRBV28 and TRBJ1-1; the D gene is possibly TRBD1 (5 bases). Germline-derived CDR1 and CDR2 are MDHEN and SYDVKM. The CDR3 spans 16 residues. V was cut by 1 base and J by 5 bases, with 17 bases left in between. The CDR3 DNA reads as TGTGCCAGCAGTTTATCCCAGGGAGGATGGGGTACTGAAGCTTTCTTT. Translation gives CASSLSQGGWGTEAFF.

This clone was seen a single time. This rearrangement joins TRBV11-2 to TRBJ2-3; 10 positions match TRBD2. The germline CDR1 and CDR2 sequences are SGHAT and FQNNGV. V was clipped by 5 bases and J by 3 bases; unmatched bases: 2. The CDR3 covers 14 residues. This CDR3 is CASSTLAGTDTQYF. DNA of the CDR3: TGTGCCAGCAGCACACTAGCGGGGACAGATACGCAGTATTTT.

The V gene is TRBV6-1, the J gene TRBJ1-1; possibly TRBD1 for D (5 bases). Trimming took 3 bases from V and 2 from J, leaving 13 bases between them. The CDR3 extends over 15 amino acids. Germline CDR1 and CDR2: MNHNS and SASEGT. Here the CDR3 reads CASSDLGRVNTEAFF. CDR3 nucleotides: TGTGCCAGCAGTGATCTGGGCAGGGTAAACACTGAAGCTTTCTTT.

The rearrangement links TRBV2 to TRBJ2-1, with 8 bases identical to TRBD1. Trimming took 3 bases from V and 7 from J; bases not matched to a gene: 5. The CDR3 is 14 residues long. Germline V gene data show CDR1 as SNHLY and CDR2 as FYNNEI. The CDR3 DNA is TGTGCCAGCAGTGACAGGACAGGGTCTAATGAGCAGTTCTTC. Residues: CASSDRTGSNEQFF.

In its sample, this clone was seen a few times. The chain uses TRBV29-1 and TRBJ2-1, with 12 bases fitting TRBD2. The CDR3 runs to 17 residues. CDR1 and CDR2 from the germline V gene are SQVTM and ANQGSEA. J gave up 0 bases and V 3 bases, and 6 bases lay outside the gene matches. In DNA, the CDR3 is TGCAGCGTTGAGGGAACTAGCGGGAGGAGCTCCTACAATGAGCAGTTCTTC. Translating it yields CSVEGTSGRSSYNEQFF.

The chain has TRBV5-5 and TRBJ1-3, with no clear D. Trimming cost V 3 bases and J 0 bases, with 10 bases left between them. CDR1 is SGHKS, CDR2 YYEKEE, per germline (reference sequence). The CDR3 is made up of 15 amino acids. Written as DNA, the CDR3 is TGTGCCAGCAGCTCAGACCCCGGCTCTGGAAACACCATATATTTT. Amino acids: CASSSDPGSGNTIYF.

V gene TRBV27 combines with J gene TRBJ2-5; TRBD2 matches at 7 bases. V lost 4 bases, J lost 5 bases, and 7 bases stayed unmatched. This CDR3 contains 14 residues. Germline-derived CDR1 and CDR2 are MNHEY and SMNVEV (reference sequence). In DNA form, the CDR3 reads TGTGCCAGCAGTTGGACTCGGCGGGAGGAGACCCAGTACTTC. Translating it yields CASSWTRREETQYF.

V and J are TRBV5-1 and TRBJ2-7, with D possibly being TRBD2 (7 bases). Germline CDR1 reads SGHRS; CDR2 reads YFSETQ. The CDR3 sequence is 15 residues long. V lost 2 bases and J 2 bases, leaving 14 bases between the germline ends. The DNA of the CDR3 is TGCGCCAGCAGCTTTGGGGGGGACAACCCCTACGAGCAGTACTTC. It specifies CASSFGGDNPYEQYF.

This clone appeared once. The rearrangement uses TRBV7-9 and TRBJ1-6; 7 bases align to TRBD1. This CDR3 is 15 amino acids long. J was trimmed by 1 base and V by 11 bases; bases with no gene match: 8. Germline V CDR1 and CDR2: SEHNR, FQNEAQ (reference sequence). The CDR3 loop reads CASTRGGSYNSPLHF. The CDR3, as DNA: TGTGCCTCTACCAGGGGGGGATCCTATAATTCACCCCTCCACTTT.

This chain links TRBV4-1 with TRBJ2-2; no firm D call. The germline CDR1 and CDR2 sequences are MGHRA and YSYEKL. V lost 4 bases and J lost 5, with 11 bases in between. This CDR3 contains 14 residues. CDR3 residues: CASSPLLLTGELFF. The DNA for the CDR3 is TGCGCCAGCAGCCCCCTCCTTCTGACCGGGGAGCTGTTTTTT.

The chain carries TRBV4-2 and TRBJ2-7; D remains ambiguous. Trimming took off 0 bases at V and 4 bases at J, with 13 bases between the two ends. This CDR3 spans 15 amino acids. Per germline, CDR1 LGHNA and CDR2 YNFKEQ. CDR3 sequence reads: CASSQDNGGLYEQYV. The DNA for the CDR3 is TGTGCCAGCAGCCAAGATAACGGCGGTCTTTACGAGCAGTACGTC.

The chain combines TRBV15 with TRBJ2-7, with D maybe TRBD1 (5 bases). With 4 bases removed from V and 4 bases from J, the gap between germline ends came to 14 bases. Germline V gene sequence: CDR1 LNHNV, CDR2 YYDKDF (reference sequence). This CDR3 region has 14 residues. The CDR3 protein is CATSTHRTPYEQYF. The CDR3 nucleotides read TGTGCCACCAGCACTCACAGGACACCATACGAGCAGTACTTC.

In this sample, this clone turned up once. The chain carries TRBV6-1 and TRBJ1-2, with no clear D. The CDR3 covers 12 residues. Germline loops: CDR1 MNHNS, CDR2 SASEGT. Trimming took off 5 bases at V and 3 bases at J, with 7 bases between the two ends. The DNA of the CDR3 is TGTGCCAGCAGTACAGATGACTATGGCTACACCTTC. Protein sequence: CASSTDDYGYTF.

The CDR3 region is CASSLLASGSREQFF. CDR3 sequence (DNA): TGTGCCAGCAGTTTACTTGCTAGCGGGAGTAGGGAGCAGTTCTTC. The chain combines TRBV27 with TRBJ2-1; TRBD2 agrees at 10 bases. Looked up from germline, CDR1 is MNHEY and CDR2 is SMNVEV (reference sequence). Losses at the gene ends were 2 bases for V and 10 bases for J; bases not matched to a gene: 8. This CDR3 has 15 amino acids.

The chain combines TRBV5-4 with TRBJ2-4, with D possibly TRBD1 on 5 matching bases. There are 14 residues in the CDR3. The V end lost 1 base, the J end lost 10 bases, and 15 bases lay between the germline ends. Germline values: CDR1 SGHNT, CDR2 YYREEE (reference sequence). The CDR3 here is CASSLRGSPNIQYF. As DNA, the CDR3 is TGTGCCAGCAGCTTGAGGGGTAGCCCCAATATTCAGTACTTC.

The chain is built from TRBV13 and TRBJ2-3; 9 positions match TRBD2. The junction had 2 bases not matched to a gene; V was cut back by 2 bases and J by 2 bases. The CDR3 is made up of 15 amino acids. Germline loops: CDR1 PRHDT, CDR2 FYEKMQ (reference sequence). The CDR3 bases are TGTGCCAGCAGCTTATTAGCGGGAGACACAGATACGCAGTATTTT. Protein: CASSLLAGDTDTQYF.